These T cell receptor beta chains were read from a single sample in a study of OX40 agonist ivuxolimab in advanced cancers. TCRdb keeps only in-frame clones here, not all; method: immunoSEQ multiplex PCR. The repertoire includes 70,000 or so clones, about 80% of them detected once, and under 3% sits in the top ten. The sample consisted of CD4+ or CD8+ T cells sorted from blood, taken in a trial of the OX40 agonist ivuxolimab. These receptor sequences come from an adult with an advanced solid tumor such as melanoma, head and neck, liver or kidney cancer. The CDR3 runs from the conserved cysteine through the conserved F or W. D genes are given only for firm matches. Size values are once, few and many counts, or a class for expanded clones, and some rows have none.

CASSLTSKNIQYF | TGTGCCAGCAGTTTAACCTCCAAAAACATTCAGTACTTC | TRBV27 | . | . | TRBJ2-4
CASSPPGTSGSRGAKNIQYF | TGCGCCAGCAGCCCCCCCGGGACTAGCGGGAGCCGGGGAGCCAAAAACATTCAGTACTTC | TRBV4-1 | once | TRBD2 | TRBJ2-4
CASSVRSTNEKLFF | TGTGCCAGCAGTGTTAGGTCAACTAATGAAAAACTGTTTTTT | TRBV2 | . | . | TRBJ1-4
CASSPTIGEADTQYF | TGTGCCAGCTCACCGACGATAGGGGAGGCAGATACGCAGTATTTT | TRBV18 | once | . | TRBJ2-3
CSVEDHTSFTDTQYF | TGCAGCGTAGAAGACCACACATCCTTCACAGATACGCAGTATTTT | TRBV29-1 | . | . | TRBJ2-3
CASSPLGRSSYNEQFF | TGTGCCAGCAGTCCTCTCGGGAGGAGCTCCTACAATGAGCAGTTCTTC | TRBV27 | . | TRBD2 | TRBJ2-1
CASSLGGGAQYF | TGCGCCAGCAGCCTGGGAGGCGGGGCCCAGTACTTC | TRBV5-1 | . | . | TRBJ2-5
CAWRLVGSYNSPLHF | TGTGCCTGGAGGCTCGTCGGGAGCTATAATTCACCCCTCCACTTT | TRBV30 | . | . | TRBJ1-6
CASSSGTGDTEAFF | TGTGCCAGCAGCTCCGGGACAGGGGATACTGAAGCTTTCTTT | TRBV7-8 | . | TRBD1 | TRBJ1-1
CASSLGPLVSAEAFF | TGTGCCAGCAGCTTAGGCCCCCTGGTCAGTGCTGAAGCTTTCTTT | TRBV11-2 | . | . | TRBJ1-1
CASSLEGANTEAFF | TGTGCCAGCAGCTTAGAGGGGGCGAACACTGAAGCTTTCTTT | TRBV7-3 | once | TRBD1 | TRBJ1-1
CASSPGTEAPSGANVLTF | TGTGCCAGCTCACCAGGGACAGAGGCCCCCTCTGGGGCCAACGTCCTGACTTTC | TRBV18 | . | TRBD1 | TRBJ2-6
CASSPGTSGGAAQYF | TGTGCCAGCAGCCCCGGGACTAGCGGGGGGGCTGCGCAGTATTTT | TRBV9 | . | TRBD2 | TRBJ2-3
CASSPEGLRGGQPQHF | TGTGCCAGCTCACCAGAAGGACTCAGGGGAGGGCAGCCCCAGCATTTT | TRBV18 | few | . | TRBJ1-5
CARVFDGPLCEQYF | TGTGCCAGGGTTTTTGACGGACCCCTGTGTGAGCAGTACTTC | TRBV6-4 | . | . | TRBJ2-7
CASSILALSETQYF | TGTGCCAGTAGTATACTAGCCCTTAGTGAGACCCAGTACTTC | TRBV19 | . | . | TRBJ2-5
CASSIYQGEEAFF | TGTGCCAGCTCAATTTACCAGGGGGAAGAAGCTTTCTTT | TRBV18 | . | TRBD1 | TRBJ1-1
CASSYSRQRNTEAFF | TGTGCCAGCAGTTACTCGAGACAGCGAAACACTGAAGCTTTCTTT | TRBV6-6 | . | . | TRBJ1-1
CASIVSAASNYGYTF | TGTGCCAGCATCGTCTCTGCAGCATCTAACTATGGCTACACCTTC | TRBV6-1 | . | . | TRBJ1-2
CASSGTSGAGTDTQYF | TGTGCCAGCAGCGGGACTAGCGGGGCGGGCACAGATACGCAGTATTTT | TRBV7-2 | . | TRBD2 | TRBJ2-3
CASRTSTYTGELFF | TGTGCCAGCAGGACTAGCACCTACACCGGGGAGCTGTTTTTT | TRBV7-3 | few | TRBD2 | TRBJ2-2
CASSEYGFPDTQYF | TGTGCCAGCAGTGAATATGGTTTTCCGGATACGCAGTATTTT | TRBV6-1 | . | . | TRBJ2-3
CASSSNKGTAVNTQYF | TGCGCCAGCAGCTCTAATAAGGGGACCGCGGTGAATACGCAGTATTTT | TRBV5-1 | . | . | TRBJ2-3
CATSRDRGADTQYF | TGTGCCACCAGCAGAGATCGAGGGGCAGATACGCAGTATTTT | TRBV15 | . | . | TRBJ2-3
CASSPPGRRNYGYTF | TGTGCCAGCTCACCACCGGGGAGAAGAAACTATGGCTACACCTTC | TRBV18 | . | . | TRBJ1-2
CASRGEVATGELFF | TGTGCCAGTAGGGGGGAAGTGGCCACCGGGGAGCTGTTTTTT | TRBV19 | . | . | TRBJ2-2
CASSLMGDGQPQHF | TGTGCCAGCAGCCTTATGGGAGATGGTCAGCCCCAGCATTTT | TRBV5-4 | . | . | TRBJ1-5
CASLTGSNTGELFF | TGTGCCAGCCTGACAGGATCGAACACCGGGGAGCTGTTTTTT | TRBV28 | . | . | TRBJ2-2
CASRGREGTEAFF | TGTGCCAGCAGGGGAAGGGAAGGCACTGAAGCTTTCTTT | TRBV2 | . | . | TRBJ1-1
CASSEAGRPPTYEQYF | TGTGCCAGCAGTGAAGCGGGCAGGCCACCGACCTACGAGCAGTACTTC | TRBV6-1 | . | . | TRBJ2-7
CASSLAGTSGVGAQETQYF | TGTGCCAGCAGCTTGGCCGGGACTAGCGGGGTGGGGGCACAAGAGACCCAGTACTTC | TRBV5-5 | . | TRBD2 | TRBJ2-5
CASSSGGRSEKLFF | TGTGCCAGCAGTTCAGGGGGGAGAAGTGAAAAACTGTTTTTT | TRBV6-6 | . | TRBD1 | TRBJ1-4
CASSLRQAGANVLTF | TGTGCCAGCAGCCTAAGACAGGCTGGGGCCAACGTCCTGACTTTC | TRBV7-9 | . | . | TRBJ2-6
CASSRGQANEKLFF | TGTGCCAGCAGCAGAGGCCAGGCCAATGAAAAACTGTTTTTT | TRBV6-1 | . | . | TRBJ1-4
CASSAGTGVADTQYF | TGTGCCAGCAGCGCCGGGACAGGGGTTGCAGATACGCAGTATTTT | TRBV7-7 | . | TRBD1 | TRBJ2-3
CASSRTGSYEQYF | TGTGCCAGCAGCAGGACAGGCTCCTACGAGCAGTACTTC | TRBV11-3 | . | TRBD1 | TRBJ2-7
CASSPAPGPGNTIYF | TGCGCCAGCAGCCCGGCTCCAGGGCCCGGAAACACCATATATTTT | TRBV5-1 | . | . | TRBJ1-3
CASRDDYTIYF | TGTGCCAGCAGGGACGATTACACCATATATTTT | TRBV6-6 | . | . | TRBJ1-3
CASSEGSYEQYF | TGCGCCAGCAGTGAGGGCTCCTACGAGCAGTACTTC | TRBV10-1 | . | . | TRBJ2-7
CASSEGFGDDEKLFF | TGTGCCAGCAGTGAAGGCTTCGGAGACGATGAAAAACTGTTTTTT | TRBV2 | . | . | TRBJ1-4
CASSSGGTGANVLTF | TGTGCCAGCAGCAGTGGGGGCACCGGGGCCAACGTCCTGACTTTC | TRBV11-2 | . | . | TRBJ2-6